This T cell receptor beta chain was observed in a study of graft-versus-host responses after intestinal transplantation. General study points: Some patients had graft-donor T cell macrochimerism, and their allografts showed high graft-versus-host to host-versus-graft clonal ratios. Some GvH clones appeared in ileal mucosa or blood before recipient bone marrow.

Researchers placed some 200,000 CFSE-labeled responder cells in culture with some 200,000 irradiated, violet-dye-labeled stimulator cells. Dividing CFSE-low CD3+CD4+ and CD3+CD8+ responders were isolated by sorting after the reaction. The length of the CDR3 is 13 residues. V lost 3 bases, J lost 3 bases, and 0 bases stayed unmatched. The germline CDR1 and CDR2 sequences are SGHTA and FQGNSA. Measured with immunoSEQ multiplex PCR; TCRdb has only the in-frame clones, and not every one. The repertoire consists of 6,000 to 6,500 clones, with 20% to 25% occurring once and the leading ten covering around 6%.

The genes are TRBV7-2 and TRBJ2-7; 9 positions agree with TRBD2. This receptor was taken from a human patient who was an organ donor for intestinal transplantation. Sequences were derived from alloreactive CD4+ T cells from a mixed lymphocyte reaction culture, sampled before transplantation. Described subset: CFSE-low proliferating T cells sorted from approximately 6-day pre-transplant mixed lymphocyte reaction (GvH or HvG direction). This chain's CDR3 is CASSFSGGYEQYF. The CDR3, as DNA: TGTGCCAGCAGCTTTAGCGGGGGCTACGAGCAGTACTTC. The full variable domain, completed using reference TRBV7-2 and TRBJ2-7, is GAGVSQSPSNKVTEKGKDVELRCDPISGHTALYWYRQSLGQGLEFLIYFQGNSAPDKSGLPSDRFSAERTGGSVSTLTIQRTQQEDSAVYLCASSFSGGYEQYFGPGTRLTVT.